The clone carrying this TCR beta chain was seen a single time. These data come from a study of human T cells and chemical hapten exposure. Each CDR3 protein is one row after TCRdb ran MiXCR on the RACE reads. The sample contains 85,000 or so distinct CDR3 sequences, around 11% of which appear only once. Germline assignment: CDR1 MDHEN and CDR2 SYDVKM. The V gene lost 3 bases and the J gene lost 5 bases, with 13 bases spanning the gap. This CDR3 contains 14 residues. Documented time point: patch test 1, 2 weeks after DPC sensitization. Treatment in this sample: therapeutic diphenylcyclopropenone sensitization with weekly scalp DPC.

This TCR was sampled from a woman in her forties or fifties with alopecia areata. Some clones in this sample may be carry-over from other donors' samples. Sequencing used whole blood, obtained in connection with sensitization to the hapten diphenylcyclopropenone (DPC). This chain joins TRBV28 and TRBJ2-5; TRBD1 might be the D (5 bases). For the CDR3, the DNA is TGTGCCAGCAGTTTGGTCGCAGGGAAGGAGACCCAGTACTTC. As protein: CASSLVAGKETQYF.